This T cell receptor beta chain was recovered during a study of response to subunit inactivated influenza vaccine. General study findings and limits: Authors suggested few new T cells are recruited by each seasonal influenza vaccination.

This clonotype was counted ten times or more. The antigen is not known. TCRdb reanalysed the RT-PCR reads using MiXCR and keeps one entry per CDR3 protein. Of about 520,000 distinct CDR3 sequences listed, about 25% were seen once; the top ten hold around 2%. The V gene's germline CDR1 is DFQATT and CDR2 SNEGSKA (reference sequence). The CDR3 extends over 16 amino acids. V dropped 5 bases and J dropped 5 bases, with 24 bases sitting between them. This clonotype was sampled from a man aged 50 or older who received an inactivated influenza vaccine. Sequences were derived from CD4+ T cells sorted from PBMCs, sampled around 5 days after vaccination. V usage is TRBV20-1 and J usage is TRBJ2-5; D is perhaps TRBD2 (6 bases). The CDR3 nucleotides read TGCAGTGCTTTACCCCTACAACGGAGGGTTCATGAGACCCAGTACTTC. This gives the protein CSALPLQRRVHETQYF.